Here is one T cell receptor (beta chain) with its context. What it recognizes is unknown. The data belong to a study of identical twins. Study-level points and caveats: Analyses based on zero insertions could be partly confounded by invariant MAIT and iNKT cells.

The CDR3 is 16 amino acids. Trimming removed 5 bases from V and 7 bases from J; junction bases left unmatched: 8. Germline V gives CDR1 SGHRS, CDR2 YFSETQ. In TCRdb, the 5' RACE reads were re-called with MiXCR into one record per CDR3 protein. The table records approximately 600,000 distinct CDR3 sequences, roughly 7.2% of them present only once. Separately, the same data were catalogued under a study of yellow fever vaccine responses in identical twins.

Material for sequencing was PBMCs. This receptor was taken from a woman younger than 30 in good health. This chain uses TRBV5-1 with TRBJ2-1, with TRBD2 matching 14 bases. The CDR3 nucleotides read TGCGCCAGCAGAATGGGACTAGCGGGAGTAGGTAATGAGCAGTTCTTC. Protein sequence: CASRMGLAGVGNEQFF.